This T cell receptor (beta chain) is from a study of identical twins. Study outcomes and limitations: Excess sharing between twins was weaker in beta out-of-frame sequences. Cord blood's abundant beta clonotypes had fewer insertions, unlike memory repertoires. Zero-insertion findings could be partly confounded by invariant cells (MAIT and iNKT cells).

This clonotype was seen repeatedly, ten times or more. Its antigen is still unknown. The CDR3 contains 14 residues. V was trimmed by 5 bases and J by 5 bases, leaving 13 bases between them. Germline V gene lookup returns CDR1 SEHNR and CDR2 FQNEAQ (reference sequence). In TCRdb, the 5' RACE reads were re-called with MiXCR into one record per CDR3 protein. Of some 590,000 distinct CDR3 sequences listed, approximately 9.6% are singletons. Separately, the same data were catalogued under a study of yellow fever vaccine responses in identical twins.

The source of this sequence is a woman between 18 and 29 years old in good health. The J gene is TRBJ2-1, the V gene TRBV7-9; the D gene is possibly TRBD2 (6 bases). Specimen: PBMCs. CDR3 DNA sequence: TGTGCCAGCAGCCTTATGACTAGAGACAATGAGCAGTTCTTC. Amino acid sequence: CASSLMTRDNEQFF.